This T cell receptor (beta chain) was documented in a study of blood T cell repertoires in COVID-19. CDR1 and CDR2 (germline): SGHRS, YFSETQ. This CDR3 is built from 17 residues. The trim removed 4 bases at V and 3 bases at J, leaving 13 bases unmatched. Method: immunoSEQ multiplex PCR; TCRdb's copy keeps in-frame clones and lacks some. Of 200,000 to 250,000 clones listed, roughly 84% are singletons. This rearrangement joins TRBV5-1 to TRBJ2-3; 8 bases agree with TRBD2. The TCR was taken from a woman in her forties who had recovered from COVID-19. Source material: PBMCs or T cells enriched from blood (not recorded which). CDR3 sequence (DNA): TGCGCCAGCAGCCCCCGTGTAGCGGGAAAGAGTACAGATACGCAGTATTTT. Residues: CASSPRVAGKSTDTQYF. Full variable domain (missing parts from reference TRBV5-1 and TRBJ2-3): KAGVTQTPRYLIKTRGQQVTLSCSPISGHRSVSWYQQTPGQGLQFLFEYFSETQRNKGNFPGRFSGRQFSNSRSEMNVSTLELGDSALYLCASSPRVAGKSTDTQYFGPGTRLTVL.